A single sample is the source of the 5 T cell receptor beta chains below, sequenced in a study of blood T cell repertoires in COVID-19. Data came from immunoSEQ multiplex PCR; TCRdb stores just in-frame clones and leaves some out. Among roughly 300,000 clones listed, more than 70% were seen once. The material sequenced was peripheral blood. These receptors were collected from a man aged 18 to 29 who had recovered from COVID-19.

This rearrangement joins TRBV27 to TRBJ2-6, with 7 nucleotides matching TRBD1. In germline, CDR1 is MNHEY, CDR2 SMNVEV (reference sequence). V gave up 5 bases and J gave up 0 bases; unmatched junction bases: 7. CDR3 length: 17 amino acids. The CDR3 nucleotides are TGTGCCAGCAGTAATCGGGACAGCGTCTCTGGGGCCAACGTCCTGACTTTC. As protein: CASSNRDSVSGANVLTF.

The V call is TRBV6-5, the J call TRBJ1-4; possible D gene TRBD1, 5 bases. V lost 2 bases and J lost 5, with 12 bases in between. CDR3 length: 15 amino acids. Germline V gene lookup returns CDR1 MNHEY and CDR2 SVGAGI. CDR3 sequence reads: CASSYGGASNEKLFF. The CDR3 region has the DNA TGTGCCAGCAGTTACGGTGGGGCCTCAAATGAAAAACTGTTTTTT.

Regarding this clone: Other DNA sequences in the sample encode the same CDR3. This rearrangement joins TRBV5-1 to TRBJ1-3; tentative D call: TRBD1 (5 bases). V shed 2 bases and J shed 0 bases, with 12 bases lying between them. Germline CDR1 and CDR2: SGHRS and YFSETQ. This CDR3 has 16 amino acids. The CDR3 here is CASSFTGDFSGNTIYF. The DNA of the CDR3 is TGCGCCAGCAGCTTCACAGGAGATTTCTCTGGAAACACCATATATTTT.

This chain joins TRBV6-4 and TRBJ1-2, with D possibly matching TRBD1 (6 bases). Germline-derived CDR1 and CDR2 are MRHNA and SNTAGT. The CDR3 length is 15 residues. V was trimmed by 3 bases and J by 6 bases, leaving 17 bases between them. The CDR3 is CASSEQFTGINGYTF. The CDR3 nucleotides are TGTGCCAGCAGTGAACAGTTTACAGGGATAAATGGCTACACCTTC.

The gene calls are TRBV12-3 or TRBV12-4 and TRBJ1-2, with D hard to call. V was pared by 7 bases and J by 4 bases, with 13 bases between. This CDR3 is 13 amino acids long. CDR3 in amino acids: CASTPGGLYGYTF. For the CDR3, the DNA is TGTGCCAGCACCCCCGGCGGACTCTATGGCTACACCTTC.